This TCR beta chain was captured in a study of synovial regulatory T cells in juvenile arthritis. Study-wide context: One patient received methotrexate plus infliximab; one lacked treatment information. Findings of the study overall: Largely private between patients, iaTreg TCR repertoires showed partial overlap with synovial Teff and blood CPL repertoires. Blood Treg cells that were inflammation-associated showed lower TCR diversity than other blood Treg cells. Synovial Treg CDR3 sequences overlapped more with iaTregs than other circulating Tregs.

This CDR3 comprises 16 residues. The DNA is not on file. Germline V CDR1 and CDR2: MDHEN, SYDVKM. Data came from immunoSEQ multiplex PCR; TCRdb stores just in-frame clones and leaves some out. This sample contains some 9,200 clones. Of note for this clone: Its antigen is still unknown.

The chain has TRBV28 and TRBJ2-1; TCRdb's assignment of TRBD2 cannot be checked, as there is no DNA. Sequencing was done on a sample of Treg cells from blood. Subset denoted: remaining (HLA-DR-negative) circulating blood Treg cells. The clonotype comes from a donor aged 2-35 years with juvenile idiopathic arthritis. The CDR3 is CASSLMGLASYNEQFF.